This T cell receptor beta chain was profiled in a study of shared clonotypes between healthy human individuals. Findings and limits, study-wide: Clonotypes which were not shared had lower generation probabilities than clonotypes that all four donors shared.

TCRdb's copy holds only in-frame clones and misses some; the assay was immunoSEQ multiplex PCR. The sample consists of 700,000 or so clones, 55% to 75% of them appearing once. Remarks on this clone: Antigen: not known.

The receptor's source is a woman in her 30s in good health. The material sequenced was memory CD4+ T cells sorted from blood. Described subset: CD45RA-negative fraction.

In DNA form, the CDR3 reads TGCAGCGTTAGGACCGGGCAGACTGCGCAGTATTTT. Its translation is CSVRTGQTAQYF. The rearrangement links TRBV29-1 to TRBJ2-3; D is undetermined. The V and J ends lost 5 bases and 10 bases respectively, with 16 bases between them. The length of the CDR3 is 12 residues. Germline CDR1 and CDR2: SQVTM and ANQGSEA.